This T cell receptor (beta chain) was sequenced in a study of spatial heterogeneity in lung cancer. Every molecule of TCR cDNA had its own unique molecular identifier. Each CDR3 protein gets one entry after TCRdb re-called the 5' RACE reads with MiXCR. The sample lists roughly 110,000 distinct CDR3 sequences, under 14% occurring once. Time point reported: blood at routine non-recurrence follow-up after resection. Germline assignment: CDR1 MDHEN and CDR2 SYDVKM. With 6 bases removed from V and 7 bases from J, the gap between germline ends came to 18 bases. This CDR3 spans 15 amino acids. This clonotype was counted between two and nine times.

The TCR comes from a female donor with early-stage non-small cell lung cancer. Sequencing used PBMCs, obtained at follow-up. This chain uses TRBV28 with TRBJ1-4, with D maybe TRBD1 (5 bases). The CDR3 nucleotides read TGTGCCAGCAGCTACCCCCGGGGGTCCGGTGAAAAACTGTTTTTT. Translated, it gives CASSYPRGSGEKLFF.